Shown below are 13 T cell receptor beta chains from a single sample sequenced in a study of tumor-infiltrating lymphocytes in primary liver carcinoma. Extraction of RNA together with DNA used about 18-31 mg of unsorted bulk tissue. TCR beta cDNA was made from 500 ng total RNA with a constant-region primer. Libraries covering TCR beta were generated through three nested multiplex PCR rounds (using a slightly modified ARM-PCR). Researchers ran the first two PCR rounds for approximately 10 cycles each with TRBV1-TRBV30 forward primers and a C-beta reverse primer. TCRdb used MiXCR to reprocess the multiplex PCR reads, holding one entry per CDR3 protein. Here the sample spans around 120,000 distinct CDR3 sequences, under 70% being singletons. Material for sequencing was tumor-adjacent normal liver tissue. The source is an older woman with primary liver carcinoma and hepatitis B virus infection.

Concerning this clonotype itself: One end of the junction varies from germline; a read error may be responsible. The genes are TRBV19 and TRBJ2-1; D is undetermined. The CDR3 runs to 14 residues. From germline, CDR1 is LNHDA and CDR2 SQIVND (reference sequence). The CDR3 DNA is TGTACCAGTAGTGAGTGGGTGCAATACAATGAGCAGTTCTTC. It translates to CTSSEWVQYNEQFF.

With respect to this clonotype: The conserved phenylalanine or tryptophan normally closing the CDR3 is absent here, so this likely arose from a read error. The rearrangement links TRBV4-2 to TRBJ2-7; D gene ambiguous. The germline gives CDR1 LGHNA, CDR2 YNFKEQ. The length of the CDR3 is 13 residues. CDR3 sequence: CVSSPRLLYEQYY. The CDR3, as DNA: TGTGTCAGCAGCCCCCGTTTACTCTACGAGCAGTACTAC.

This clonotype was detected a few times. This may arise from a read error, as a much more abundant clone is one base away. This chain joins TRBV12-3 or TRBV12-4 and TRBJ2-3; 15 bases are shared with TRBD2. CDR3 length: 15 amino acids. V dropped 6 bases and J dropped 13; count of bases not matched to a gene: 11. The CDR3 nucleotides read TGTGCCAGCAGGCTTCGGACTAGCGGGGGGGAATCGGAGTATTTT. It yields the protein CASRLRTSGGESEYF.

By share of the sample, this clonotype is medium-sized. The CDR3: CASSFDRGSEQYF. The CDR3 DNA reads TGTGCCAGCAGCTTCGACAGGGGAAGCGAGCAGTACTTC. The rearrangement joins TRBV11-1 to TRBJ2-7, with 8 bases lining up with TRBD1. Unmatched junction bases numbered 4, after V lost 3 bases and J lost 6 bases. The CDR3 length is 13 residues. Germline loops: CDR1 SGHAT, CDR2 FQDESV (reference sequence).

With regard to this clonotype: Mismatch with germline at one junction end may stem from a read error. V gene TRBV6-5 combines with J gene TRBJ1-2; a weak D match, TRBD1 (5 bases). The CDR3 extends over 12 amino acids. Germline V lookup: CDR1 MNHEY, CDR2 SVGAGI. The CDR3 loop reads CANSAWGGGYTF. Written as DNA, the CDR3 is TGTGCCAACAGTGCTTGGGGGGGTGGCTACACCTTC.

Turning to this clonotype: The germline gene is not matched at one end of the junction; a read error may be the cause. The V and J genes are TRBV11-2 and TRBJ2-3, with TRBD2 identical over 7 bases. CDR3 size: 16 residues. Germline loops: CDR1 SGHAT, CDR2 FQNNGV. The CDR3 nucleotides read TGTGCGAGCAGCCTCGGGACTACTCCCGGCACAGATACGCAGTATTTT. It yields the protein CASSLGTTPGTDTQYF.

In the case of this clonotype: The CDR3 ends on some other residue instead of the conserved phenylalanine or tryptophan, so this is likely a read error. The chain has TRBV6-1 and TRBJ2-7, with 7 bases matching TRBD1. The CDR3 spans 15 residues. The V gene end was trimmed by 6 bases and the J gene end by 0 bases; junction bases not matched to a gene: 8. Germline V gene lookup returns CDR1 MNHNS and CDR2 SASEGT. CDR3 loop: CASRRQGESSYEQYL. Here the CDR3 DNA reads TGTGCCAGCAGAAGACAGGGAGAGAGCTCCTACGAGCAGTACCTG.

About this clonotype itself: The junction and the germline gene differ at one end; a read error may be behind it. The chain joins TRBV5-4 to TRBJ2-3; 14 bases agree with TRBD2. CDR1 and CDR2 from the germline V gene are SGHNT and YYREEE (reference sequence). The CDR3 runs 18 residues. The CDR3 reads CASRDGTSGRKSTGTQYF. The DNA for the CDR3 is TGTGCCAGCAGAGATGGGACTAGCGGGAGAAAGAGCACAGGTACGCAGTATTTT.

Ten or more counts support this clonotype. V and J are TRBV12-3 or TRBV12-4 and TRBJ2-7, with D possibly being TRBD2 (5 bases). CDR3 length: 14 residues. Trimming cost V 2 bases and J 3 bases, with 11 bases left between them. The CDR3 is CASSLRGKGYEQYF. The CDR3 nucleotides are TGTGCCAGCAGTTTAAGAGGGAAGGGCTACGAGCAGTACTTC.

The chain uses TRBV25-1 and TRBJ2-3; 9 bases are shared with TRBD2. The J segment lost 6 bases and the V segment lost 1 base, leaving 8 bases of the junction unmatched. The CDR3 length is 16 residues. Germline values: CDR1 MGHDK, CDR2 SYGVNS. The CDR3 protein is CASSESAGGPLDTQYF. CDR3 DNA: TGTGCCAGCAGTGAATCGGCGGGAGGGCCTTTGGATACGCAGTATTTT.

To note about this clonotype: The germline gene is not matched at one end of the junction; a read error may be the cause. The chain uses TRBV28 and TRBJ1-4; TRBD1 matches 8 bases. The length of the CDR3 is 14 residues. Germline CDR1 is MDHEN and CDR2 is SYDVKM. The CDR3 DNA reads TGTGCCGGCAGCCCCTGGCAGGGGGCCGTAAAACTGTTTTTT. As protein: CAGSPWQGAVKLFF.

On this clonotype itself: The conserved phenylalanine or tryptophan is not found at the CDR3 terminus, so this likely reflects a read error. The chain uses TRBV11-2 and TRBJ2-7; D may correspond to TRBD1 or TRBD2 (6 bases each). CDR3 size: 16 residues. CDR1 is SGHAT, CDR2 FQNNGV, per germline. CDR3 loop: CASRLAPGAGGYEQYS. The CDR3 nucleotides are TGTGCCAGCAGGTTAGCGCCGGGGGCAGGAGGCTACGAGCAGTACTCC.

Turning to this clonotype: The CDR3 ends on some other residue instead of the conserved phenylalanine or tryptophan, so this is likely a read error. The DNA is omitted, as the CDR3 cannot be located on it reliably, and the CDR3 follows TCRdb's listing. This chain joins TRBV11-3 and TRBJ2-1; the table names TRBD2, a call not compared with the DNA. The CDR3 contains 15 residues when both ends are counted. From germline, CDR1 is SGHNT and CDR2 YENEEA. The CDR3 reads CASSQTSGVYNEQFS.